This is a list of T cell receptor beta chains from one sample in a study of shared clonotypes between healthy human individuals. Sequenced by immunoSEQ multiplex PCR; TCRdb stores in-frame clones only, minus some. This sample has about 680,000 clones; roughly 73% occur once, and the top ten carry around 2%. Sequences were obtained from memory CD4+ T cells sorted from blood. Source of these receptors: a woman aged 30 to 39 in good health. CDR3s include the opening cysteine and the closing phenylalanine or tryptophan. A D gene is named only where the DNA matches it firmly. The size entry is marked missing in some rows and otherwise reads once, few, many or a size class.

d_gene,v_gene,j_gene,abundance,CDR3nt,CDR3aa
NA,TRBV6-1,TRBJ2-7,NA,TGTGCCAGCAGTGAACACGCGTCCGAGCAGTACTTC,CASSEHASEQYF
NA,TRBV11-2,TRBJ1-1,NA,TGTGCCAGCAGAAAGGAATCCACTAACCCGCCAGATAATGAAGCTTTCTTT,CASRKESTNPPDNEAFF
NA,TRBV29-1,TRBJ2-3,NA,TGCAGCGCTCACAGAGAGAACACAGATACGCAGTATTTT,CSAHRENTDTQYF
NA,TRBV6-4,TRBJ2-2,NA,TGTGCCAGCAGTGAACGGACTCTAGGAGGGGAGCTGTTTTTT,CASSERTLGGELFF
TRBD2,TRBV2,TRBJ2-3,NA,TGTGCCAGCTCCCCGCGGGGGACTAGCACAGATACGCAGTATTTT,CASSPRGTSTDTQYF
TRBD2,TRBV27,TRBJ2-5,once,TGTGCCAGCAGTCTACGGGAGGGAGAGACCCAGTACTTC,CASSLREGETQYF
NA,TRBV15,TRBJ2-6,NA,TGTGCCACCAGCAGAGTGACAGGATCTGGGGCCAACGTCCTGACTTTC,CATSRVTGSGANVLTF
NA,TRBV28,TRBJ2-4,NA,TGTGCCAGCAGCCCAAGGGTGGGGGCGCGGAACATTCAGTACTTC,CASSPRVGARNIQYF
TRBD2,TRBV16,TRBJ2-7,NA,TGTGCCAGCAGCCAATCACCAGGCGAAGCTAGCGGGAGGGCAGGGGAGCAGTACTTC,CASSQSPGEASGRAGEQYF
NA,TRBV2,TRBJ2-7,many,TGTGCCAGCAGTGAAGCAATTGGGGGACGCGAGCAGTACTTC,CASSEAIGGREQYF
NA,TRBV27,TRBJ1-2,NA,TGTGCCAGCAGTTTTGATGGCAGGGGCCTCTATGGCTACACCTTC,CASSFDGRGLYGYTF
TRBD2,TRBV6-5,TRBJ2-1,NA,TGTGCCAGCAAGTTAAGCCTAGCGGGATCCAATGAGCAGTTCTTC,CASKLSLAGSNEQFF
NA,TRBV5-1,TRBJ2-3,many,TGCGCCAGCAGCTTCGGGACTGCCACGGGGACGCAGTATTTT,CASSFGTATGTQYF
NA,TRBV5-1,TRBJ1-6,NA,TGCGCCAGCAGCTTGGGGGAGGTCCTTTCACCCCTCCACTTT,CASSLGEVLSPLHF
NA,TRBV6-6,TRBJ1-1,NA,TGTGCCAGCAGTTATAGAAGTGACACTGAAGCTTTCTTT,CASSYRSDTEAFF
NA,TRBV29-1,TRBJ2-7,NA,TGCAGCGTTGCTGACTACGAGCAGTACTTC,CSVADYEQYF
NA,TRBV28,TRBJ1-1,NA,TGTGCCAGCAGTCGTTCAAGGGGTGAGGCTGAAGCTTTCTTT,CASSRSRGEAEAFF
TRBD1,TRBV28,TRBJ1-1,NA,TGTGCCAGCAGTTTAACCAATTTCGGGACAGGGCGAAACACTGAAGCTTTCTTT,CASSLTNFGTGRNTEAFF
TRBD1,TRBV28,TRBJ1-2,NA,TGTGCCAGCAGAAGGACAGGGACGGATGGCTACACCTTC,CASRRTGTDGYTF
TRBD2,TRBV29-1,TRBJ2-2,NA,TGCAGCGTCAAGCGGGAGGGCCGTACCGGGGAGCTGTTTTTT,CSVKREGRTGELFF
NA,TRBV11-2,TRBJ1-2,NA,TGTGCCAGCAGCGCCGACCAATTTGGCTATGGCTACACCTTC,CASSADQFGYGYTF
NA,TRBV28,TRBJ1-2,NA,TGTGCCAGCATACGGCAGGGTCGGCCTGGCTACACCTTC,CASIRQGRPGYTF
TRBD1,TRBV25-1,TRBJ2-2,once,TGTGCCGGCACTGGGCAGGGGGTAACCGGGGAGCTGTTTTTT,CAGTGQGVTGELFF
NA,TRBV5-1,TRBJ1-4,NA,TGCGCCAGCAGTGAGGAACCCGATGAAAAACTGTTTTTT,CASSEEPDEKLFF
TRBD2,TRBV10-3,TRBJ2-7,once,TGTGCCATCAGTGAGAAATCTAGCGGGAGTTTCTCCTACGAGCAGTACTTC,CAISEKSSGSFSYEQYF
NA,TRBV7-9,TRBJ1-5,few,TGTGCCAGCAGCTTAGGGTCGGGCAGGGGCAATCAGCCCCAGCATTTT,CASSLGSGRGNQPQHF
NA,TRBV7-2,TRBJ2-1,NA,TGTGCCAGCAGCTTATTGGGAATCAATGAGCAGTTCTTC,CASSLLGINEQFF
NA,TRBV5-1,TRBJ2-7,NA,TGCGCCAGCAGCGCCACGGGGACAACCTACGAGCAGTACTTC,CASSATGTTYEQYF
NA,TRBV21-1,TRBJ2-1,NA,TGTGCCAGCAGTTTAGCGGGAGGGTTCGATGAGCAGTTCTTC,CASSLAGGFDEQFF
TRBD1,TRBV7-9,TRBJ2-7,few,TGTGCAGGTGACAGGGGCACAACCTACGAGCAGTACTTC,CAGDRGTTYEQYF
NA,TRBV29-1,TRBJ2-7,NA,TGCAGCGTGGTGTCCGGGATTAACGAGCAGTACTTC,CSVVSGINEQYF
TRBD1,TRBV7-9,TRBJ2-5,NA,TGTGCCAGCAGCCGGGACAGGGGCCAAGAGACCCAGTACTTC,CASSRDRGQETQYF
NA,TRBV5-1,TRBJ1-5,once,TGCGCCAGCAGCTTGGGGGAGGCAGGGTTCAATCAGCCCCAGCATTTT,CASSLGEAGFNQPQHF
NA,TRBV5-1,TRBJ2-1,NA,TGCGCCAGCAGCAGAACGACTAGTTTCAATGAGCAGTTCTTC,CASSRTTSFNEQFF
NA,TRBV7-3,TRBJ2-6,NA,TGTGCCAGCAGCAGGGACGCCCTCCCAGGGGGGGCCAACGTCCTGACTTTC,CASSRDALPGGANVLTF
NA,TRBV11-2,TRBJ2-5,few,TGTGCCAGCGGGCGGTCAGGGAGGCAAGAGACCCAGTACTTC,CASGRSGRQETQYF
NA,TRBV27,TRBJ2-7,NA,TGTGCCAGCCGAGCCGGGGACGTGACCTACGAGCAGTACTTC,CASRAGDVTYEQYF
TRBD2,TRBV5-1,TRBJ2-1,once,TGCGCCAGCAGCTTAGCTAGCGGGATCTCCAATGAGCAGTTCTTC,CASSLASGISNEQFF
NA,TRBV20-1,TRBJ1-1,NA,TGCAGTGCTAGAAGACAAGCTTTCTTT,CSARRQAFF
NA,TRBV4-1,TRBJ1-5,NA,TGCGCCAGCAGCCTAGAAGCGGTGCCCAATCAGCCCCAGCATTTT,CASSLEAVPNQPQHF
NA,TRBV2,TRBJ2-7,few,TGTGCCAGCAGTGACCGGGACTCGGTCTACGAGCAGTACTTC,CASSDRDSVYEQYF
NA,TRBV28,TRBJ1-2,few,TGTGCCAGCAGTCCGCAACTATCGGTGAAAACGGGGTATGGCTACACCTTC,CASSPQLSVKTGYGYTF
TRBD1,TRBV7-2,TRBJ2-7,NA,TGTGCCAGCAGCTTAGCGCGTCGGCAGGGGGCCGGGGAGCAGTACTTC,CASSLARRQGAGEQYF
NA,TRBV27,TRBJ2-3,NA,TGTGCCAGCAGTTTATCTTATGTGGGGTCTGCCACAGATACGCAGTATTTT,CASSLSYVGSATDTQYF
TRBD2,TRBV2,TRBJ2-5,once,TGTGCCAGCAGTGGTAATAGCGGGATCCAAGAGACCCAGTACTTC,CASSGNSGIQETQYF
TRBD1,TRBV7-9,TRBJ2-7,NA,TGTGCCAGCAGCTTAGGCAGGGGGACGTCCTACGAGCAGTACTTC,CASSLGRGTSYEQYF
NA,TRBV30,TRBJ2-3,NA,TGTGCCTGGAGTCCCTCATCCGATACGCAGTATTTT,CAWSPSSDTQYF
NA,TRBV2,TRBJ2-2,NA,TGTGCCAGCAGATCTAACAGGGAGTCGGGGGAGCTGTTTTTT,CASRSNRESGELFF
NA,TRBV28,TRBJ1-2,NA,TGTGCCAGCAGTCCCCCCGGCACCGCTAACTATGGCTACACCTTC,CASSPPGTANYGYTF
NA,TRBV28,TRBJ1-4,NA,TGTGCCAGCAGTTTAGGGGGCATTGAAAAACTGTTTTTT,CASSLGGIEKLFF